This is a list of T cell receptor beta chains from one sample in a study of read filtering for tumor transcriptome and immune sequencing. Each CDR3 protein gets one entry after TCRdb re-called the reads with MiXCR. The table lists around 140,000 distinct CDR3 sequences, less than 15% of them singletons. The specimen sequenced was a population of CD138-negative cells sorted from bone marrow. These TCRs come from a donor at least 40 years old with multiple myeloma. The CDR3 runs from the conserved cysteine through the conserved F or W. The D gene is left open where the match is weak. Size is stated for part of the rows, as once, few or many counts, or as a class when the clone is expanded.

>TRBJ2-1|TRBV29-1|TRBD2|many
CSFSGRGRNEQFF
TGCAGCTTTAGCGGGAGAGGCAGGAATGAGCAGTTCTTC
>TRBJ1-2|TRBV29-1|NA|many
CSVEVWGPAGNYGYTF
TGCAGCGTTGAAGTCTGGGGCCCCGCAGGGAACTATGGCTACACCTTC
>TRBJ2-3|TRBV6-6|NA|many
CASSQGTSLSTDTQYF
TGTGCCAGCAGTCAAGGGACTTCCCTGAGCACAGATACGCAGTATTTT
>TRBJ2-4|TRBV4-1|NA|few
CASGQEKSGKNIQYF
TGCGCCAGCGGCCAGGAAAAGAGCGGCAAAAACATTCAGTACTTC
>TRBJ2-5|TRBV11-2|TRBD1|NA
CASSPAADRASLGETQYF
TGTGCCAGCAGCCCAGCCGCGGACAGGGCCAGCCTTGGGGAGACCCAGTACTTC
>TRBJ2-7|TRBV20-1|NA|NA
CSASPRRTSSYEQYF
TGCAGTGCTAGCCCCCGACGGACCAGCTCCTACGAGCAGTACTTC
>TRBJ2-3|TRBV9|TRBD2|NA
CASSVGLAGGTDTQYF
TGTGCCAGCAGCGTCGGACTAGCGGGAGGCACAGATACGCAGTATTTT
>TRBJ2-2|TRBV7-9|NA|once
CASRQEGNTGELFF
TGTGCCAGCAGACAAGAGGGGAACACCGGGGAGCTGTTTTTT
>TRBJ2-3|TRBV11-3|NA|many
CASSPRSRGGKPTDTQYF
TGTGCCAGCAGCCCACGGTCGAGGGGCGGGAAGCCCACAGATACGCAGTATTTT
>TRBJ2-2|TRBV7-9|TRBD2|many
CASSPPRLAGFGTGELFF
TGTGCCAGCAGCCCGCCGAGGCTAGCGGGTTTCGGCACCGGGGAGCTGTTTTTT
>TRBJ2-2|TRBV24-1|TRBD2|many
CATSDASGRITGELFF
TGTGCCACCAGTGACGCTAGCGGGAGAATCACCGGGGAGCTGTTTTTT
>TRBJ1-3|TRBV7-6|NA|NA
CASSLGPQETIYF
TGTGCCAGCAGCTTGGGCCCCCAGGAGACCATATATTTT
>TRBJ2-5|TRBV7-2|TRBD1|many
CASRPTGVETQYF
TGTGCCAGCAGGCCGACAGGGGTGGAGACCCAGTACTTC
>TRBJ2-3|TRBV6-5|TRBD2|many
CASSYGTSGITDTQYF
TGTGCCAGCAGTTATGGGACTAGCGGGATAACAGATACGCAGTATTTT
>TRBJ1-1|TRBV4-1|TRBD1|many
CASSQDFRGQSTEAFF
TGCGCCAGCAGCCAAGATTTTAGGGGGCAGAGCACTGAAGCTTTCTTT
>TRBJ2-1|TRBV29-1|NA|many
CSVEPPPGNAVRYNEQFF
TGCAGCGTTGAGCCCCCTCCAGGGAATGCGGTGAGATACAATGAGCAGTTCTTC
>TRBJ1-4|TRBV20-1|NA|many
CSATPEGVQWPTNEKLFF
TGCAGTGCTACCCCGGAGGGGGTCCAATGGCCAACTAATGAAAAACTGTTTTTT
>TRBJ2-1|TRBV5-1|TRBD2|NA
CASSEPGLGIYSEQFF
TGCGCCAGCAGCGAACCAGGACTAGGGATCTACAGTGAGCAGTTCTTC
>TRBJ2-3|TRBV10-3|NA|many
CAIGGRGTDTQYF
TGTGCCATCGGGGGACGAGGCACAGATACGCAGTATTTT
>TRBJ1-1|TRBV29-1|TRBD1|many
CSVRQGSAEAFF
TGCAGCGTTAGACAGGGATCCGCTGAAGCTTTCTTT
>TRBJ2-5|TRBV4-1|NA|many
CASSQDWPSGRQYF
TGCGCCAGCAGCCAAGATTGGCCCTCGGGACGCCAGTACTTC
>TRBJ2-2|TRBV9|NA|many
CASSARGRDTGELFF
TGTGCCAGCAGCGCCAGGGGACGGGACACCGGGGAGCTGTTTTTT
>TRBJ1-6|TRBV7-6|NA|few
CASSLAGIGSPLHF
TGTGCCAGCAGCCTCGCGGGGATCGGCTCACCCCTCCACTTT
>TRBJ2-2|TRBV9|TRBD1|many
CASRLGQGTGELFF
TGTGCCAGCAGACTCGGACAGGGCACCGGGGAGCTGTTTTTT
>TRBJ2-7|TRBV6-2/TRBV6-3|NA|many
CASSYSTNVPYEQYF
TGTGCCAGCAGTTACTCGACCAATGTTCCCTACGAGCAGTACTTC
>TRBJ1-5|TRBV6-2/TRBV6-3|TRBD1|NA
CASSSSGTGAQPQHF
TGTGCCAGCAGTTCTTCCGGGACAGGGGCTCAGCCCCAGCATTTT
>TRBJ2-7|TRBV7-2|TRBD2|few
CASSGTWGAGDGQYF
TGTGCCAGCAGCGGGACTTGGGGAGCGGGAGACGGGCAGTACTTC
>TRBJ2-7|TRBV27|NA|many
CASSWSQGYEQYF
TGTGCCAGCAGTTGGTCACAGGGCTACGAGCAGTACTTC